The sequence of this TCR beta chain was determined in a study of response to subunit inactivated influenza vaccine. MiXCR, applied by TCRdb to the RT-PCR reads, yields one record per CDR3 protein. Among hundreds of thousands of distinct CDR3 sequences listed, roughly 15% were seen once. This CDR3 has 15 amino acids. The trim removed 6 bases at V and 5 bases at J, leaving 8 bases unmatched. This TCR was sampled from a man aged 45-65 years who received an inactivated influenza vaccine. V gene TRBV12-3 or TRBV12-4 combines with J gene TRBJ2-1, with 9 bases that match TRBD2. This specimen was PBMCs from blood, taken approximately 15 days before vaccination. CDR3 DNA: TGTGCCAGCAGACCCGCTAGCGGGACCCACAATGAGCAGTTCTTC. Its translation is CASRPASGTHNEQFF.